These 32 T cell receptor beta chains were all obtained from the same sample, sequenced in a study of Graves' ophthalmopathy and Graves' hyperthyroidism. TCR beta CDR3 amplification used RNA transcripts. An initial RT-PCR round employing HTBI primers preceded a second-round multiplex PCR. From the multiplex PCR reads, TCRdb called clonotypes with MiXCR, one entry per CDR3 protein. The repertoire holds roughly 700,000 distinct CDR3 sequences, 40% seen once, with about 40% in the top ten. The sample was peripheral blood. Receptors originate from an adult man with Graves' ophthalmopathy.

On this clonotype itself: A much larger clone differs by one base, so this may be a read error. V and J are TRBV29-1 and TRBJ1-4; D unresolved. The CDR3 has 14 amino acids. Germline V gene lookup returns CDR1 SQVTM and CDR2 ANQGSEA. Deletions cut 2 bases from V and 0 bases from J, with 7 bases between. The CDR3 loop reads CSVELGTTNEKLFF. CDR3 in DNA: TGCAGCGTTGAATTGGGAACAACTAATGAAAAACTGTTTTTT. Together with reference TRBV29-1 and TRBJ1-4, the CDR3 gives the full variable domain: SAVISQKPSRDICQRGTSLTIQCQVDSQVTMMFWYRQQPGQSLTLIATANQGSEATYESGFVIDKFPISRPNLTFSTLTVSNMSPEDSSIYLCSVELGTTNEKLFFGSGTQLSVL.

There are many counts of this clonotype. This sequence joins TRBV9 and TRBJ1-3; D gene uncertain. Germline CDR1 is SGDLS and CDR2 is YYNGEE. The ends were cut back, 0 bases at V and 0 bases at J, with 7 bases in the middle. This CDR3 comprises 15 residues. CDR3 amino acids: CASSVGLNSGNTIYF. The CDR3, as DNA: TGTGCCAGCAGCGTAGGGTTGAACTCTGGAAACACCATATATTTT.

The J gene is TRBJ1-1, the V gene TRBV2; weak D call: TRBD1 (5 bases). Per the germline V gene, CDR1 is SNHLY and CDR2 is FYNNEI. This CDR3 contains 12 residues. V lost 6 bases, J lost 13 bases, and 18 bases lay in between. The CDR3 region is CASSDGTPQDFF. CDR3 DNA sequence: TGTGCCAGCAGCGACGGGACCCCCCAGGATTTCTTT.

The V call is TRBV7-2, the J call TRBJ2-5; TRBD1 matches 7 bases. Germline CDR1 SGHTA, CDR2 FQGNSA. V shed 5 bases, J shed 5 bases, and the junction held 5 bases outside the gene matches. The CDR3 length is 13 residues. CDR3 residues: CASSDRDSETQYF. In DNA, the CDR3 is TGTGCCAGCAGCGACAGGGATTCGGAGACCCAGTACTTC. Drawing the rest from reference TRBV7-2 and TRBJ2-5, the complete variable domain is GAGVSQSPSNKVTEKGKDVELRCDPISGHTALYWYRQSLGQGLEFLIYFQGNSAPDKSGLPSDRFSAERTGGSVSTLTIQRTQQEDSAVYLCASSDRDSETQYFGPGTRLLVL.

This clonotype has a handful of counts. J is TRBJ1-3 and V is TRBV9; D is unresolved. Trimming pared 4 bases from V and 4 bases from J, leaving 21 bases between. Germline CDR1 is SGDLS and CDR2 is YYNGEE. There are 17 residues in the CDR3. The CDR3 sequence is CASSNNLNPAGGNTIYF. The CDR3 DNA reads TGTGCCAGCAGCAACAACTTAAACCCTGCGGGAGGAAACACCATATATTTT.

This clonotype was seen a few times. This chain uses TRBV9 with TRBJ2-2, with D perhaps TRBD1 or TRBD2 (6 bases each). Germline V gene data show CDR1 as SGDLS and CDR2 as YYNGEE. This CDR3 comprises 14 residues. The ends were cut back, 2 bases at V and 7 bases at J, with 12 bases in the middle. The CDR3 sequence is CASSVGGQVGELFF. In nucleotides, the CDR3 is TGTGCCAGCAGCGTTGGGGGGCAAGTCGGGGAGCTGTTTTTT. The full variable domain, rest sourced from reference TRBV9 and TRBJ2-2, is DSGVTQTPKHLITATGQRVTLRCSPRSGDLSVYWYQQSLDQGLQFLIQYYNGEERAKGNILERFSAQQFPDLHSELNLSSLELGDSALYFCASSVGGQVGELFFGEGSRLTVL.

This clonotype was seen more than once but under ten times. This chain connects TRBV7-9 to TRBJ1-1; the match to TRBD1 covers 8 bases. The V and J ends lost 6 bases and 7 bases, in that order; junction bases with no gene match: 10. The CDR3 spans 14 residues. Germline V gene lookup returns CDR1 SEHNR and CDR2 FQNEAQ (reference sequence). The CDR3, as DNA: TGTGCCAGCAGACAAAGGACAGGGCACCTTGAAGCTTTCTTT. Protein sequence: CASRQRTGHLEAFF. Supplemented by reference TRBV7-9 and TRBJ1-1, the full variable domain reads DTGVSQNPRHKITKRGQNVTFRCDPISEHNRLYWYRQTLGQGPEFLTYFQNEAQLEKSRLLSDRFSAERPKGSFSTLEIQRTEQGDSAMYLCASRQRTGHLEAFFGQGTRLTVV.

At least ten counts were recorded for this clonotype. The V call is TRBV15, the J call TRBJ2-2; D might be TRBD1 (5 bases). The CDR3 sequence is 15 residues long. Looked up from germline, CDR1 is LNHNV and CDR2 is YYDKDF (reference sequence). The germline V and J ends were trimmed by 1 base and 1 base, with 7 bases remaining between them. The CDR3 DNA reads TGTGCCACCAGCAGAGGACAGTGGAACACCGGGGAGCTGTTTTTT. It codes for CATSRGQWNTGELFF.

The chain recombines TRBV7-9 with TRBJ2-7; TRBD1 aligns across 11 bases. Germline-derived CDR1 and CDR2 are SEHNR and FQNEAQ (reference sequence). This CDR3 comprises 18 residues. After removal of 5 bases from V and 0 bases from J, the junction contained 12 bases not matched to a gene. CDR3 DNA sequence: TGTGCCAGCAGCGCTCGGACAGGGGGCTTACTAAGCTCCTACGAGCAGTACTTC. Translating it yields CASSARTGGLLSSYEQYF.

In its sample, this clonotype was seen a few times. The chain combines TRBV19 with TRBJ1-5, with D uncertain. This CDR3 has 14 amino acids. Trimming took off 6 bases at V and 0 bases at J, with 9 bases between the two ends. Looked up from germline, CDR1 is LNHDA and CDR2 is SQIVND (reference sequence). This CDR3 is CASRGNYSNQPQHF. In DNA, the CDR3 is TGTGCCAGTAGGGGGAATTATAGCAATCAGCCCCAGCATTTT.

The J gene is TRBJ2-7, the V gene TRBV2; D is undetermined. V lost 6 bases and J 5 bases, leaving 11 bases between the germline ends. CDR1 and CDR2 from the germline V gene are SNHLY and FYNNEI. The CDR3 totals 12 residues. The CDR3 protein is CASSQVQDEQYF. In nucleotides, the CDR3 is TGTGCCAGCAGCCAAGTCCAAGACGAGCAGTACTTC.

About this clonotype: The junction shows a germline mismatch at one end, possibly a read error. The chain recombines TRBV7-2 with TRBJ2-3; tentative D call: TRBD1 (6 bases). Germline CDR1 SGHTA, CDR2 FQGNSA. This CDR3 is built from 15 residues. The DNA of the CDR3 is TGCGCCAGCAGCCATGGACAGTGGAACACAGATACGCAGTATTTT. Protein sequence: CASSHGQWNTDTQYF.

On this clonotype: One end of the junction fails to match germline, which may point to a read error. The V call is TRBV29-1, the J call TRBJ1-4; D unclear. In germline, CDR1 is SQVTM, CDR2 ANQGSEA. This CDR3 is 13 amino acids long. CDR3 loop: CSVEVEANERLFF. CDR3 bases: TGCAGCGTTGAGGTTGAAGCTAATGAAAGACTGTTTTTT. Based on the CDR3 plus reference TRBV29-1 and TRBJ1-4, the full variable domain is SAVISQKPSRDICQRGTSLTIQCQVDSQVTMMFWYRQQPGQSLTLIATANQGSEATYESGFVIDKFPISRPNLTFSTLTVSNMSPEDSSIYLCSVEVEANERLFFGSGTQLSVL.

The chain combines TRBV7-9 with TRBJ2-2, with TRBD2 as a possible D gene (5 bases). The V and J ends lost 5 bases and 5 bases respectively, with 21 bases between them. The germline gives CDR1 SEHNR, CDR2 FQNEAQ (reference sequence). The CDR3 covers 17 residues. In DNA, the CDR3 is TGTGCCAGCAGCCAAGGTTTCCTGAGGGTTAGGACCGGGGAGCTGTTTTTT. This translates into CASSQGFLRVRTGELFF.

This clonotype was recorded many times. The genes are TRBV15 and TRBJ1-2; 11 positions agree with TRBD1. The CDR3 length is 18 residues. After removal of 4 bases from V and 5 bases from J, the junction contained 15 bases not matched to a gene. Germline assignment: CDR1 LNHNV and CDR2 YYDKDF (reference sequence). The CDR3 coding sequence is TGTGCCACCAGCACGAGGACAGGGGGCATCACAACCCGATATGGCTACACCTTC. Translated, it gives CATSTRTGGITTRYGYTF.

This clonotype was detected only a few times. The CDR3 loop is CASSLRREWGEQYF. CDR3 DNA sequence: TGTGCCAGCAGTTTAAGGAGGGAGTGGGGCGAGCAGTACTTC. This rearrangement joins TRBV12-3 or TRBV12-4 to TRBJ2-7, with D perhaps matching TRBD2 (6 bases). Trimming left V 2 bases short and J 6 bases short, with 14 bases between. The CDR3 is 14 residues long.

This clonotype was recorded once. The rearrangement uses TRBV7-2 and TRBJ1-1; D uncertain. V dropped 1 base and J dropped 8 bases, with 14 bases sitting between them. Germline V gene lookup returns CDR1 SGHTA and CDR2 FQGNSA. CDR3 length: 14 residues. The CDR3 DNA follows: TGTGCCAGCAGCTTAGTTGCTATGGGAGGCGAAGCTTTCTTT. This encodes CASSLVAMGGEAFF.

This clonotype came up many times. CDR3 nucleotide sequence: TGTGCCATCAGTGAGTCGGAGCGGGGGCCACGATCGCATGGCTACACCTTC. It codes for CAISESERGPRSHGYTF. V gene TRBV10-3 combines with J gene TRBJ1-2; D might be TRBD1 (6 bases). The CDR3 length is 17 residues. V lost 0 bases to trimming and J lost 6 bases, with 20 bases between them. Germline V lookup: CDR1 ENHRY, CDR2 SYGVKD.

As regards this clonotype: A much larger clone lies a single base off, so this may be a read error. This chain joins TRBV10-3 and TRBJ2-2; D remains ambiguous. Germline lookup yields CDR1 ENHRY and CDR2 SYGVKD. The CDR3 contains 14 residues. V lost 5 bases and J 7 bases, leaving 14 bases between the germline ends. CDR3 sequence reads: CAISLAEPNGELFF. Here the CDR3 DNA reads TGTGCCATCAGTCTGGCCGAACCAAACGGGGAGCTGTTTTTT.

CDR3 sequence: CASSPSGTAAFF. CDR3 sequence (DNA): TGTGCCAGCAGCCCATCCGGGACGGCGGCTTTCTTT. The chain carries TRBV7-9 and TRBJ1-1, with D perhaps matching TRBD1 (5 bases). Looked up from germline, CDR1 is SEHNR and CDR2 is FQNEAQ (reference sequence). V lost 5 bases, J lost 11 bases, and 15 bases lay in between. The CDR3 is 12 amino acids.

V usage is TRBV29-1 and J usage is TRBJ1-5, with a weak D call TRBD1 (5 bases). Germline V CDR1 and CDR2: SQVTM, ANQGSEA. V shed 6 bases and J shed 3 bases, with 12 bases lying between them. CDR3 length equals 13 residues. This CDR3 is CSVGGHANQPQHF. As DNA, the CDR3 is TGCAGCGTAGGAGGACATGCCAATCAGCCCCAGCATTTT.

Worth noting for this clonotype: A much larger clone sits a single nucleotide away, making a read error possible. The chain is built from TRBV29-1 and TRBJ1-3; D ambiguous. V lost 4 bases to trimming and J lost 0 bases, with 13 bases between them. This CDR3 has 15 amino acids. Germline CDR1 reads SQVTM; CDR2 reads ANQGSEA. CDR3 in amino acids: CSVVTGSYSGNTIYF. In DNA, the CDR3 is TGCAGCGTTGTCACGGGCAGCTACTCTGGAAACACCATATATTTT.

There are a few counts of this clonotype. The chain couples TRBV27 to TRBJ2-7; 11 bases agree with TRBD2. This CDR3 has 13 residues. Germline trimming cut 6 bases from V and 4 bases from J; bases unmatched to any gene: 2. Germline values: CDR1 MNHEY, CDR2 SMNVEV (reference sequence). The CDR3 loop is CASRGTSGYEQYF. The CDR3 DNA reads as TGTGCCAGCAGAGGGACTAGCGGATACGAGCAGTACTTC.

Comments on this clonotype: Germline and junction disagree at one end, which may indicate a read error. CDR3 region: CASSSGTGVAYGYTF. DNA for the CDR3: TGCGCCAGCAGCTCCGGGACAGGGGTGGCTTATGGCTACACCTTC. This sequence joins TRBV7-9 and TRBJ1-2; 10 nucleotides line up with TRBD1. CDR1 SEHNR and CDR2 FQNEAQ come from the germline V gene (reference sequence). The CDR3 spans 15 residues. Using reference TRBV7-9 and TRBJ1-2 for the parts outside the CDR3, the full variable domain is DTGVSQNPRHKITKRGQNVTFRCDPISEHNRLYWYRQTLGQGPEFLTYFQNEAQLEKSRLLSDRFSAERPKGSFSTLEIQRTEQGDSAMYLCASSSGTGVAYGYTFGSGTRLTVV.

The rearrangement links TRBV7-9 to TRBJ2-3; D could derive from TRBD1 or TRBD2 (6 bases each). V gave up 5 bases and J gave up 2 bases, with 11 bases separating them. The CDR3 runs 14 residues. Germline-derived CDR1 and CDR2 are SEHNR and FQNEAQ (reference sequence). The CDR3 coding sequence is TGTGCCAGCAGCCGGGGGCGGGACACAGATACGCAGTATTTT. The encoded protein is CASSRGRDTDTQYF.

The table lists this clonotype with many counts. This chain joins TRBV10-3 and TRBJ1-4; no firm D call. This CDR3 is built from 13 residues. Looked up from germline, CDR1 is ENHRY and CDR2 is SYGVKD. V dropped 6 bases and J dropped 5 bases, with 10 bases sitting between them. The CDR3 reads CAISGPQNEKLFF. CDR3 DNA sequence: TGTGCCATCAGCGGGCCTCAAAATGAAAAACTGTTTTTT.

V and J are TRBV25-1 and TRBJ1-2; the match to TRBD1 covers 9 bases. Looked up from germline, CDR1 is MGHDK and CDR2 is SYGVNS. V trimming: 5 bases; J trimming: 7 bases; junction bases outside the gene matches: 8. The CDR3 has 14 amino acids. CDR3 sequence: CASSYGTGRSGYTF. CDR3 DNA: TGTGCCAGCAGTTACGGGACAGGGCGTAGTGGCTACACCTTC.

Turning to this clonotype: With a much larger clone just one base away, this may be a read error. The chain is built from TRBV29-1 and TRBJ1-1; tentatively, D is TRBD1 (5 bases). CDR3 length equals 11 residues. Between the trimmed V and J ends, which lost 6 bases and 6 bases, there was a span of 11 bases. Germline CDR1 is SQVTM and CDR2 is ANQGSEA. The CDR3 nucleotides are TGCAGCGTGAGGGAGGGGCCTGAAGCTTTCTTT. Amino acid sequence: CSVREGPEAFF.

The rearrangement uses TRBV20-1 and TRBJ2-2; the D is unclear. CDR1 and CDR2 from the germline V gene are DFQATT and SNEGSKA (reference sequence). The V gene lost 0 bases and the J gene lost 6 bases, with 14 bases spanning the gap. This CDR3 has 15 residues. As DNA, the CDR3 is TGCAGTGCTAGAGAACTCCAAAGTGGGGCCGGGGAGCTGTTTTTT. Protein: CSARELQSGAGELFF.

This clonotype showed up just once. The CDR3 ends on some other residue instead of the conserved phenylalanine or tryptophan, so this is likely a read error. The genes are TRBV5-4 and TRBJ1-2; 12 bases map to TRBD1. Germline V gives CDR1 SGHNT, CDR2 YYREEE (reference sequence). J lost 7 bases, V lost 4 bases, and 5 bases had no gene match. The CDR3 runs to 14 residues. CDR3 sequence: CASSEGQGAFGYTV. CDR3 nucleotides: TGTGCCAGCAGCGAGGGACAGGGGGCGTTTGGCTACACCGTC.

The rearrangement joins TRBV7-9 to TRBJ2-2; the match to TRBD1 covers 7 bases. CDR1 is SEHNR, CDR2 FQNEAQ, per germline (reference sequence). The CDR3 has 10 residues. Trimming removed 4 bases from V and 13 bases from J; junction bases left unmatched: 0. The CDR3 DNA is TGTGCCAGCAGCTACAGGGGGCTGTTTTTT. This sequence encodes CASSYRGLFF.

V and J are TRBV29-1 and TRBJ2-1, with D uncertain. The CDR3 is made up of 11 amino acids. The germline CDR1 and CDR2 sequences are SQVTM and ANQGSEA. The V and J ends lost 4 bases and 7 bases respectively, with 8 bases between them. The CDR3, as DNA: TGCAGCGTTGCGGACCCTAATGAGCAGTTCTTC. Residues: CSVADPNEQFF.